There are many counts of the clone carrying this T cell receptor (beta chain). Its antigen is unidentified. These data originate in a study of T cells in Graves' hyperthyroidism and ophthalmopathy. Whole-study results and caveats: Before onset, ophthalmopathy was predicted by the model a median roughly 6.8 months earlier.

V lost 6 bases to trimming and J lost 3 bases; unmatched junction nucleotides: 10. The CDR3 spans 16 residues. CDR1 and CDR2 from the germline V gene are SEHNR and FQNEAQ (reference sequence). TCR beta CDR3 regions were amplified from RNA. When the TCR CDR3 underwent first-round RT-PCR, the HTBI primer set was used. TCRdb independently ran MiXCR on the multiplex PCR reads; one entry per CDR3 protein. The sample yields over 450,000 distinct CDR3 sequences, approximately 17% seen once. Enrolled ophthalmopathy patients presented with a Clinical Activity Score of at least 3, a NOSPECS grade of at least 4, and disease duration under 3 months. Patients having uncontrolled infection, another autoimmune disease, pregnancy or lactation were not included.

The sequence was collected from a woman in her late teens or twenties with Graves' ophthalmopathy. Sequenced: blood. V is TRBV7-9 and J is TRBJ2-7; TRBD1 aligns across 11 bases. The CDR3 protein is CASSSAPGTGGYEQYF. In DNA, the CDR3 is TGTGCCAGCAGTTCTGCCCCCGGGACAGGGGGCTACGAGCAGTACTTC.